Presented here are 28 T cell receptor beta chains from one specimen sequenced in a study of T cell responses to AZD1222 COVID-19 vaccine. Sequencing used immunoSEQ multiplex PCR; TCRdb keeps in-frame clones, though not all of them. The sample includes fewer than 65,000 clones, around 92% of them seen just once. This sample comprised peripheral blood, obtained 28 days after the second AZD1222 dose. Source of these receptors: an adult who received the AZD1222 COVID-19 vaccine.

The rearrangement links TRBV19 to TRBJ2-5; 8 bases map to TRBD1. CDR1 is LNHDA, CDR2 SQIVND, per germline (reference sequence). V was pared by 10 bases and J by 5 bases, with 9 bases of the junction left unmatched. This CDR3 is built from 13 residues. The DNA of the CDR3 is TGTGCCACCGGGGGACAGGCCTGGGAGACCCAGTACTTC. It codes for CATGGQAWETQYF.

This rearrangement joins TRBV5-1 to TRBJ1-2, with D possibly matching TRBD1 (5 bases). The CDR3 runs 14 residues. The germline CDR1 and CDR2 sequences are SGHRS and YFSETQ. Trimming removed 6 bases from V and 2 bases from J, with 14 bases in between. This chain's CDR3 is CASTQEGRNYGYTF. CDR3 coding DNA: TGCGCCAGCACCCAGGAGGGGCGGAACTATGGCTACACCTTC.

The chain joins TRBV5-1 to TRBJ1-1, with 8 positions matching TRBD1. CDR3 length equals 14 residues. The J segment lost 5 bases and the V segment lost 8 bases, leaving 11 bases of the junction unmatched. Germline CDR1 is SGHRS and CDR2 is YFSETQ. This CDR3 is CASQITGGVTEAFF. CDR3 coding DNA: TGCGCCAGTCAAATAACAGGGGGAGTGACTGAAGCTTTCTTT.

The V and J genes are TRBV7-2 and TRBJ1-4, with D possibly TRBD1 on 5 matching bases. The CDR3 contains 15 residues. Germline CDR1 and CDR2: SGHTA and FQGNSA. The V end was cut by 4 bases, the J end by 5 bases, with 14 bases between. CDR3 sequence reads: CASSSLRGTNEKLFF. DNA for the CDR3: TGTGCCAGCAGCTCTCTCCGGGGCACCAATGAAAAACTGTTTTTT. The whole variable domain, filled in from reference TRBV7-2 and TRBJ1-4, reads GAGVSQSPSNKVTEKGKDVELRCDPISGHTALYWYRQSLGQGLEFLIYFQGNSAPDKSGLPSDRFSAERTGGSVSTLTIQRTQQEDSAVYLCASSSLRGTNEKLFFGSGTQLSVL.

The CDR3 DNA reads as TGTGCCAGCAGCTTACCGCAGGGACAGGGGGCTTCTAATGAAAAACTGTTTTTT. Translation gives CASSLPQGQGASNEKLFF. The chain links TRBV7-9 to TRBJ1-4; 12 bases agree with TRBD1. The germline V gene encodes CDR1 SEHNR and CDR2 FQNEAQ (reference sequence). Trimming cost V 2 bases and J 3 bases; bases outside gene matches: 7. This CDR3 has 18 residues.

The chain carries TRBV10-2 and TRBJ1-5, with a possible D match to TRBD1 (6 bases). This CDR3 is built from 15 residues. Germline V gene sequence: CDR1 WSHSY, CDR2 SAAADI. Trimming left V 0 bases short and J 6 bases short, with 12 bases between. The CDR3 DNA follows: TGCGCCAGCAGTGAGTCGGGGGGCCCCTCTCAGCCCCAGCATTTT. Residues: CASSESGGPSQPQHF.

V and J are TRBV5-6 and TRBJ1-2, with D possibly TRBD1 on 5 matching bases. V shed 4 bases and J shed 5 bases, with 12 bases lying between them. Germline-derived CDR1 and CDR2 are SGHDT and YYEEEE. This CDR3 spans 13 amino acids. CDR3 amino acids: CASSVGKGYGYTF. The CDR3 nucleotides are TGTGCCAGCAGCGTAGGGAAGGGGTATGGCTACACCTTC.

The chain couples TRBV27 to TRBJ1-2; 7 bases match TRBD1. CDR1 and CDR2 from the germline V gene are MNHEY and SMNVEV (reference sequence). The CDR3 covers 14 residues. Trimming at V came to 3 bases and at J to 5 bases, leaving 6 bases not matched to a gene. CDR3 region: CASSLRQGTYGYTF. The CDR3 coding sequence is TGTGCCAGCAGTTTGCGACAGGGAACATATGGCTACACCTTC.

The sample holds a few counts of this clone. V gene TRBV18 combines with J gene TRBJ1-2; no definite D call. This CDR3 is 16 amino acids long. V gave up 3 bases and J gave up 4 bases, with 18 bases separating them. The germline V gene has CDR1 KGHSH and CDR2 LQKENI. The CDR3 region has the DNA TGTGCCAGCTCACCCTCCCCCACGGGCCGTCCCTATGGCTACACCTTC. Protein: CASSPSPTGRPYGYTF. Combining the CDR3 with reference TRBV18 and TRBJ1-2 gives the whole variable domain NAGVMQNPRHLVRRRGQEARLRCSPMKGHSHVYWYRQLPEEGLKFMVYLQKENIIDESGMPKERFSAEFPKEGPSILRIQQVVRGDSAAYFCASSPSPTGRPYGYTFGSGTRLTVV.

The CDR3 protein is CASSPGSNSPLHF. CDR3 bases: TGTGCCAGCAGCCCCGGGTCGAATTCACCCCTCCACTTT. J is TRBJ1-6 and V is TRBV11-2; no firm D call. This CDR3 is built from 13 residues. Trimming removed 5 bases at V and 7 bases at J, with 9 bases between. Germline V CDR1 and CDR2: SGHAT, FQNNGV.

The chain has TRBV7-6 and TRBJ1-1; TRBD1 might be the D (5 bases). Germline V lookup: CDR1 SGHVS, CDR2 FNYEAQ. Trimming stripped 1 base from V and 0 bases from J, with 6 bases between. This CDR3 region has 14 residues. The CDR3 reads CASSLGGVNTEAFF. CDR3 bases: TGTGCCAGCAGCTTAGGGGGGGTGAACACTGAAGCTTTCTTT.

This clone was observed a handful of times. The gene calls are TRBV4-2 and TRBJ2-7, with no clear D. The germline gives CDR1 LGHNA, CDR2 YNFKEQ. This CDR3 is built from 16 residues. Between the trimmed V and J ends, which lost 0 bases and 0 bases, there was a span of 12 bases. The CDR3 DNA sequence: TGTGCCAGCAGCCAAGAAGGTTACCTACTCTCCTACGAGCAGTACTTC. It yields the protein CASSQEGYLLSYEQYF.

The chain uses TRBV14 and TRBJ1-1; D might be TRBD1 (5 bases). CDR3 length equals 15 residues. With 2 bases removed from V and 5 bases from J, the gap between germline ends came to 15 bases. Germline V CDR1 and CDR2: SGHDN, FVKESK. This CDR3 is CASSQYLGGVTEAFF. The CDR3, as DNA: TGTGCCAGCAGCCAATACCTGGGAGGGGTGACTGAAGCTTTCTTT.

The rearrangement joins TRBV2 to TRBJ2-7, with 13 bases fitting TRBD2. The J segment lost 4 bases and the V segment lost 3 bases, leaving 9 bases of the junction unmatched. This CDR3 is 17 amino acids long. The germline V gene encodes CDR1 SNHLY and CDR2 FYNNEI. The CDR3 DNA is TGTGCCAGCAGTGATCTAGGACTAGCGGGGGCACGGTACGAGCAGTACTTC. This sequence encodes CASSDLGLAGARYEQYF.

The V gene is TRBV7-2, the J gene TRBJ2-1; no firm D call. The CDR3 is 13 amino acids. Germline V CDR1 and CDR2: SGHTA, FQGNSA. V lost 8 bases, J lost 0 bases, and 8 bases lay in between. Here the CDR3 reads CASVAGSYNEQFF. CDR3 coding DNA: TGTGCCAGCGTAGCTGGCTCCTACAATGAGCAGTTCTTC.

V gene TRBV9 combines with J gene TRBJ1-3; no clear D. Between the trimmed V and J ends, which lost 0 bases and 0 bases, there was a span of 4 bases. This CDR3 comprises 14 residues. Germline V gene data show CDR1 as SGDLS and CDR2 as YYNGEE. Here the CDR3 DNA reads TGTGCCAGCAGCGTAGTGGACTCTGGAAACACCATATATTTT. It is translated as CASSVVDSGNTIYF.

The genes are TRBV7-2 and TRBJ1-5, with 7 bases aligning to TRBD1. Looked up from germline, CDR1 is SGHTA and CDR2 is FQGNSA. Trimming at V came to 1 base and at J to 4 bases, leaving 4 bases not matched to a gene. This CDR3 spans 15 amino acids. The CDR3 here is CASSLGGQLNQPQHF. For the CDR3, the DNA is TGTGCCAGCAGCTTAGGGGGACAGTTAAATCAGCCCCAGCATTTT. The whole variable domain, filled in from reference TRBV7-2 and TRBJ1-5, reads GAGVSQSPSNKVTEKGKDVELRCDPISGHTALYWYRQSLGQGLEFLIYFQGNSAPDKSGLPSDRFSAERTGGSVSTLTIQRTQQEDSAVYLCASSLGGQLNQPQHFGDGTRLSIL.

The chain recombines TRBV6-1 with TRBJ1-1; D is unresolved. This CDR3 comprises 13 residues. Trimming left V 0 bases short and J 0 bases short, with 2 bases between. The germline gives CDR1 MNHNS, CDR2 SASEGT. In nucleotides, the CDR3 is TGTGCCAGCAGTGAAGCGCTGAACACTGAAGCTTTCTTT. Its translation is CASSEALNTEAFF.

This clone has a single count. The CDR3 DNA reads as TGTGCCTGGAGTGCGGGGAAGGGCTATGGCTACACCTTC. This codes for CAWSAGKGYGYTF. This chain uses TRBV30 with TRBJ1-2; D not resolved. The germline V gene has CDR1 GTSNPN and CDR2 SVGIG (reference sequence). Trimming left V 1 base short and J 4 bases short, with 10 bases between. The CDR3 is made up of 13 amino acids.

The chain couples TRBV4-2 to TRBJ1-4; a possible D gene is TRBD1 (6 bases). In germline, CDR1 is LGHNA, CDR2 YNFKEQ. CDR3 length equals 16 residues. Trimming left V 0 bases short and J 10 bases short, with 18 bases between. The DNA of the CDR3 is TGTGCCAGCAGCCAAGATGGATACGGGACAATCGGAAAACTGTTTTTT. It yields the protein CASSQDGYGTIGKLFF.

The rearrangement uses TRBV29-1 and TRBJ1-1, with a tentative D call TRBD1 (5 bases). Looked up from germline, CDR1 is SQVTM and CDR2 is ANQGSEA. The CDR3 has 11 residues. The V gene lost 7 bases and the J gene lost 1 base, with 7 bases spanning the gap. As DNA, the CDR3 is TGCAGCGGCGGGACGAACACTGAAGCTTTCTTT. Protein: CSGGTNTEAFF. Combining the CDR3 with reference TRBV29-1 and TRBJ1-1 gives the whole variable domain SAVISQKPSRDICQRGTSLTIQCQVDSQVTMMFWYRQQPGQSLTLIATANQGSEATYESGFVIDKFPISRPNLTFSTLTVSNMSPEDSSIYLCSGGTNTEAFFGQGTRLTVV.

The chain employs TRBV19 and TRBJ1-5, with TRBD1 matching over 9 bases. With V trimmed by 3 bases and J by 0 bases, 15 bases remained unmatched. The CDR3 is made up of 20 amino acids. Germline CDR1 and CDR2: LNHDA and SQIVND (reference sequence). The CDR3 bases are TGTGCCAGTAGTATCGGACAGGGGTCCTTCTGGGAGGATAGCAATCAGCCCCAGCATTTT. Protein product: CASSIGQGSFWEDSNQPQHF.

This chain connects TRBV18 to TRBJ2-5; D may be TRBD1 (6 bases). CDR3 length: 13 residues. Germline V gene data show CDR1 as KGHSH and CDR2 as LQKENI. V lost 6 bases, J lost 1 base, and 9 bases lay in between. Here the CDR3 DNA reads TGTGCCAGCTCCCGGGACACCCAAGAGACCCAGTACTTC. Encoded protein: CASSRDTQETQYF.

V and J are TRBV3-1 (or the pseudogene TRBV3-2) and TRBJ1-3, with D possibly matching TRBD1 (5 bases). V lost 3 bases, J lost 1 base, and 13 bases lay in between. In germline, CDR1 is LGHDT, CDR2 YNNKEL (reference sequence). The CDR3 extends over 16 amino acids. The CDR3 is CASSQGHANSGNTIYF. CDR3 sequence (DNA): TGTGCCAGCAGCCAGGGGCACGCCAATTCTGGAAACACCATATATTTT.

Note on this clone: Other DNA sequences in the sample encode the same CDR3. The chain is built from TRBV7-9 and TRBJ1-1; the D is unclear. Trimming stripped 1 base from V and 5 bases from J, with 5 bases between. The CDR3 is 12 residues long. CDR1 and CDR2 (germline): SEHNR, FQNEAQ (reference sequence). The CDR3 sequence is CASSLVSTEAFF. The CDR3 DNA is TGTGCCAGCAGCTTAGTATCGACTGAAGCTTTCTTT.

The chain employs TRBV4-3 and TRBJ1-2, with TRBD1 matching 9 bases. The CDR3 totals 15 residues. J lost 4 bases, V lost 0 bases, and 3 bases had no gene match. The germline CDR1 and CDR2 sequences are LGHNA and YSLEER. CDR3: CASSQDPGQGYGYTF. CDR3 coding DNA: TGCGCCAGCAGCCAAGACCCGGGACAGGGCTATGGCTACACCTTC.

This clone was observed a single time. The V gene is TRBV6-5, the J gene TRBJ1-5, with 11 nucleotides matching TRBD1. Germline V gene sequence: CDR1 MNHEY, CDR2 SVGAGI. The trim removed 8 bases at V and 6 bases at J, leaving 3 bases unmatched. This CDR3 has 13 amino acids. In DNA, the CDR3 is TGTGCCAGCGGACAGGGGGCATCTCAGCCCCAGCATTTT. It codes for CASGQGASQPQHF.

The chain uses TRBV2 and TRBJ2-7; no definite D call. Germline values: CDR1 SNHLY, CDR2 FYNNEI. The CDR3 consists of 13 residues. Trimming left V 2 bases short and J 3 bases short, with 8 bases between. This CDR3 is CASSERQDYEQYF. The CDR3 nucleotides read TGTGCCAGCAGTGAAAGGCAGGACTACGAGCAGTACTTC.